Listed here are 24 T cell receptor beta chains from one sample, sequenced in a study of blood T cell repertoires in COVID-19. Profiling relied on immunoSEQ multiplex PCR, and the TCRdb table lists in-frame clones only, not all of them. The sample has approximately 31,000 clones; about 90% are singletons. Sequenced sample: peripheral blood. Every receptor here comes from a human donor with active COVID-19. The donor label of this sample is uncertain.

The chain uses TRBV7-2 and TRBJ2-3; 16 nucleotides agree with TRBD2. The CDR3 is 15 residues long. Germline-derived CDR1 and CDR2 are SGHTA and FQGNSA. J gave up 7 bases and V 7 bases, and 5 bases lay outside the gene matches. The CDR3 is CASKGLAGGGNTQYF. The CDR3 nucleotides are TGTGCCAGCAAGGGACTAGCGGGAGGGGGGAATACGCAGTATTTT.

The V call is TRBV6-6, the J call TRBJ1-5, with a weak D call TRBD1 (5 bases). This CDR3 spans 13 amino acids. Germline assignment: CDR1 MNHNY and CDR2 SVGAGI (reference sequence). Trimming removed 8 bases at V and 6 bases at J, with 14 bases between. The CDR3 spells CASFRDPPQPQHF. In DNA form, the CDR3 reads TGTGCCAGCTTCAGGGATCCGCCTCAGCCCCAGCATTTT.

The CDR3 DNA reads as TGTGCCAGCAGTGAAGTGCTAGCGGGAGGGCCGACGAACGAGCAGTACTTC. Amino acids: CASSEVLAGGPTNEQYF. The chain employs TRBV6-1 and TRBJ2-7, with 12 bases fitting TRBD2. The CDR3 has 17 residues. Germline values: CDR1 MNHNS, CDR2 SASEGT. Trimming cost V 1 base and J 5 bases; bases outside gene matches: 9.

The genes are TRBV24-1 and TRBJ1-1; 7 bases are a match to TRBD1. V trimming: 0 bases; J trimming: 0 bases; junction bases outside the gene matches: 6. The CDR3 consists of 17 residues. Germline V CDR1 and CDR2: KGHDR, SFDVKD. The DNA for the CDR3 is TGTGCCACCAGTGATTTGCAGACAGGGAGCATGAACACTGAAGCTTTCTTT. Residues: CATSDLQTGSMNTEAFF.

This chain links TRBV29-1 with TRBJ1-4, with D unresolved. The germline V and J ends were trimmed by 5 bases and 5 bases, with 3 bases remaining between them. The CDR3 is 10 amino acids. Looked up from germline, CDR1 is SQVTM and CDR2 is ANQGSEA. In DNA form, the CDR3 reads TGCAGCGTTTTAAATGAAAAACTGTTTTTT. Translation: CSVLNEKLFF.

The gene calls are TRBV4-1 and TRBJ1-5; D unresolved. CDR1 and CDR2 (germline): MGHRA, YSYEKL. This CDR3 has 17 amino acids. V dropped 0 bases and J dropped 0 bases, with 12 bases sitting between them. The CDR3 DNA sequence: TGCGCCAGCAGCCAAGATCCTAGTCCGCCTAGCAATCAGCCCCAGCATTTT. As protein: CASSQDPSPPSNQPQHF.

V gene TRBV5-1 combines with J gene TRBJ1-4, with D possibly TRBD1 on 6 matching bases. This CDR3 spans 13 amino acids. Germline CDR1 SGHRS, CDR2 YFSETQ. With 4 bases removed from V and 8 bases from J, the gap between germline ends came to 12 bases. The CDR3 DNA reads TGCGCCAGCAGCAGGGACATCCGAGAAAAACTGTTTTTT. Protein sequence: CASSRDIREKLFF.

The sample holds one count of this clone. This sequence joins TRBV15 and TRBJ2-7, with a possible D match to TRBD1 (5 bases). V was pared by 5 bases and J by 2 bases, with 16 bases between. CDR1 LNHNV and CDR2 YYDKDF come from the germline V gene (reference sequence). This CDR3 region has 15 residues. The chain's CDR3 is CATSPDPGHAYEQYF. The CDR3 DNA follows: TGTGCCACCAGCCCCGACCCAGGGCACGCCTACGAGCAGTACTTC. Full variable domain (outside the CDR3, taken from reference TRBV15 and TRBJ2-7): DAMVIQNPRYQVTQFGKPVTLSCSQTLNHNVMYWYQQKSSQAPKLLFHYYDKDFNNEADTPDNFQSRRPNTSFCFLDIRSPGLGDTAMYLCATSPDPGHAYEQYFGPGTRLTVT.

The chain combines TRBV29-1 with TRBJ2-7; 9 nucleotides align to TRBD2. From germline, CDR1 is SQVTM and CDR2 ANQGSEA. V shed 3 bases and J 5 bases; nucleotides not matched to a gene: 2. The length of the CDR3 is 12 residues. CDR3 in DNA: TGCAGCGTTGACGCGGGAGGGGACGAGCAGTACTTC. The encoded protein is CSVDAGGDEQYF.

The chain joins TRBV28 to TRBJ2-7; D remains unclear. Per the germline V gene, CDR1 is MDHEN and CDR2 is SYDVKM. Trimming took 1 base from V and 4 from J, leaving 8 bases between them. This CDR3 contains 13 residues. The CDR3 DNA reads TGTGCCAGCAGTTTATTGTCGGGTTACGAGCAGTACTTC. It codes for CASSLLSGYEQYF.

This chain joins TRBV27 and TRBJ2-3; 8 bases map to TRBD1. The germline gives CDR1 MNHEY, CDR2 SMNVEV (reference sequence). V shed 3 bases, J shed 2 bases, and the junction held 4 bases outside the gene matches. There are 15 residues in the CDR3. CDR3 bases: TGTGCCAGCAGTTTGGTCAGGGGGCTCACAGATACGCAGTATTTT. This codes for CASSLVRGLTDTQYF.

This chain links TRBV5-4 with TRBJ1-2; the D is unclear. V gave up 4 bases and J gave up 7 bases, with 17 bases separating them. Per the germline V gene, CDR1 is SGHNT and CDR2 is YYREEE (reference sequence). This CDR3 spans 14 amino acids. The CDR3 DNA follows: TGTGCCAGCAGCCCAAAGCTCGAGGCGGCTGGCTACACCTTC. It is translated as CASSPKLEAAGYTF.

The chain is built from TRBV11-1 and TRBJ2-3; D is perhaps TRBD2 (6 bases). This CDR3 contains 12 residues. V was trimmed by 4 bases and J by 6 bases, leaving 8 bases between them. The germline gives CDR1 SGHAT, CDR2 FQDESV (reference sequence). The CDR3 DNA reads as TGTGCCAGCAGCTCAGGGAGGGATACGCAGTATTTT. Translating gives CASSSGRDTQYF.

This chain links TRBV7-9 with TRBJ1-2, with TRBD1 matching over 9 bases. J lost 4 bases, V lost 3 bases, and 6 bases had no gene match. The germline CDR1 and CDR2 sequences are SEHNR and FQNEAQ (reference sequence). The CDR3 extends over 15 amino acids. As DNA, the CDR3 is TGTGCCAGCAGCTTCGATCTGACAGGGGGCTATGGCTACACCTTC. It is translated as CASSFDLTGGYGYTF.

This chain links TRBV12-3 or TRBV12-4 with TRBJ2-5, with TRBD1 as a possible D gene (6 bases). V shed 6 bases and J shed 4 bases, with 12 bases lying between them. The length of the CDR3 is 13 residues. The DNA for the CDR3 is TGTGCCAGCAGGGCTACAGGGCTAGAGACCCAGTACTTC. Translation: CASRATGLETQYF.

The chain combines TRBV7-2 with TRBJ2-7; possible D gene TRBD2, 6 bases. Trimming shortened V by 1 base and J by 0 bases, and 13 bases separated the two germline ends. CDR1 is SGHTA, CDR2 FQGNSA, per germline. The CDR3 runs 16 residues. The DNA of the CDR3 is TGTGCCAGCAGCTTAGGTGGGGGGAGAGGCTCCTACGAGCAGTACTTC. This translates into CASSLGGGRGSYEQYF. Supplemented by reference TRBV7-2 and TRBJ2-7, the full variable domain reads GAGVSQSPSNKVTEKGKDVELRCDPISGHTALYWYRQSLGQGLEFLIYFQGNSAPDKSGLPSDRFSAERTGGSVSTLTIQRTQQEDSAVYLCASSLGGGRGSYEQYFGPGTRLTVT.

The rearrangement joins TRBV13 to TRBJ2-1; 7 bases are a match to TRBD2. V lost 8 bases to trimming and J lost 8 bases; unmatched junction nucleotides: 18. Germline CDR1 is PRHDT and CDR2 is FYEKMQ (reference sequence). CDR3 size: 16 residues. The CDR3 nucleotides are TGTGCCAGCCCCGACCCCTTTGAGGCGGGGGTTTATGAGCAGTTCTTC. Its translation is CASPDPFEAGVYEQFF.

V and J are TRBV11-3 and TRBJ1-1; tentatively, D is TRBD1 (5 bases). Trimming stripped 4 bases from V and 11 bases from J, with 17 bases between. The CDR3 has 13 amino acids. CDR1 SGHNT and CDR2 YENEEA come from the germline V gene. CDR3 coding DNA: TGTGCCAGCAGCTCCTCTGGGGCTACCACCGCTTTCTTT. This gives the protein CASSSSGATTAFF.

The V and J genes are TRBV25-1 and TRBJ2-1; possible D gene TRBD1, 5 bases. This CDR3 spans 15 amino acids. CDR1 and CDR2 (germline): MGHDK, SYGVNS. V was clipped by 1 base and J by 1 base, with 8 bases between them. CDR3 sequence: CASSEFRGSYNEQFF. DNA for the CDR3: TGTGCCAGCAGTGAATTTAGGGGTTCCTACAATGAGCAGTTCTTC.

The CDR3, as DNA: TGTGCCAGCAGCTTCCCCCTAGCGGGGGGTGGTTCCTACAATGAGCAGTTCTTC. Residues: CASSFPLAGGGSYNEQFF. The chain employs TRBV11-2 and TRBJ2-1; 11 bases agree with TRBD2. CDR1 SGHAT and CDR2 FQNNGV come from the germline V gene. Trimming took 3 bases from V and 1 from J; bases not matched to a gene: 8. CDR3 length: 18 residues.

V and J are TRBV4-1 and TRBJ1-1, with a tentative D call TRBD1 (6 bases). This CDR3 is built from 15 residues. Germline V gene sequence: CDR1 MGHRA, CDR2 YSYEKL. V was clipped by 2 bases and J by 0 bases, with 10 bases between them. The CDR3 here is CASSQRDTLNTEAFF. The CDR3 DNA is TGCGCCAGCAGCCAACGGGACACCTTGAACACTGAAGCTTTCTTT.

In this sample, this clone turned up a few times. The chain has TRBV7-3 and TRBJ1-5, with 9 positions matching TRBD1. Unmatched junction bases numbered 8, after V lost 4 bases and J lost 4 bases. This CDR3 region has 16 residues. Germline CDR1 reads SGHTA; CDR2 reads FQGTGA. CDR3 in amino acids: CASSYTGQGLNQPQHF. CDR3 bases: TGTGCCAGCAGCTATACGGGACAGGGATTAAATCAGCCCCAGCATTTT.

The rearrangement links TRBV27 to TRBJ1-2, with 8 nucleotides matching TRBD1. V was clipped by 3 bases and J by 4 bases; unmatched bases: 4. The CDR3 is 14 amino acids. CDR1 and CDR2 from the germline V gene are MNHEY and SMNVEV (reference sequence). CDR3 residues: CASSLTGEAYGYTF. CDR3 nucleotide sequence: TGTGCCAGCAGTTTGACAGGGGAGGCCTATGGCTACACCTTC.

CDR3 amino acids: CSAAGASNEKLFF. The CDR3 DNA follows: TGCAGCGCTGCAGGGGCTAGTAATGAAAAACTGTTTTTT. The chain employs TRBV29-1 and TRBJ1-4; D is perhaps TRBD1 (6 bases). V dropped 7 bases and J dropped 4 bases, with 13 bases sitting between them. Germline CDR1 SQVTM, CDR2 ANQGSEA. CDR3 length: 13 residues.